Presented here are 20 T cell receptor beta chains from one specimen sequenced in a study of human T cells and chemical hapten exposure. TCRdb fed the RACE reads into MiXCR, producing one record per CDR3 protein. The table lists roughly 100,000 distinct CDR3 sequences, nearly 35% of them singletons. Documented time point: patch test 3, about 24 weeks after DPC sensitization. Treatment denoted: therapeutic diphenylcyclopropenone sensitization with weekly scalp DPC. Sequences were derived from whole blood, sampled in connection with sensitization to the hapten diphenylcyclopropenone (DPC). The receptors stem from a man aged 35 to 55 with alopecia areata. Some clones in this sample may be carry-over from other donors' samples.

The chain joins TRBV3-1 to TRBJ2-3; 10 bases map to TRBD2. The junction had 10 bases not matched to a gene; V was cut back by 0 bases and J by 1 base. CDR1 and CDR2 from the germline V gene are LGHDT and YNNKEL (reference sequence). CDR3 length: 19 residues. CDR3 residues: CASSQDGIAGGLRTDTQYF. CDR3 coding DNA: TGTGCCAGCAGCCAAGACGGGATAGCGGGAGGTCTTCGCACAGATACGCAGTATTTT.

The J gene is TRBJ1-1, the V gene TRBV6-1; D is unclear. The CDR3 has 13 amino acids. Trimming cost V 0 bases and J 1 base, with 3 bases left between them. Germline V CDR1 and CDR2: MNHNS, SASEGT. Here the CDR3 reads CASSEAWNTEAFF. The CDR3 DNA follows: TGTGCCAGCAGTGAAGCCTGGAACACTGAAGCTTTCTTT.

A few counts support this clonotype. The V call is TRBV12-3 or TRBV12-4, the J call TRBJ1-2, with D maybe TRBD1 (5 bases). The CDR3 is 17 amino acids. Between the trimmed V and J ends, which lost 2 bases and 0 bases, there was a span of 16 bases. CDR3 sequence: CASSLFIRGTSNYGYTF. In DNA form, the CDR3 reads TGTGCCAGCAGTTTATTCATCCGGGGCACTTCTAACTATGGCTACACCTTC.

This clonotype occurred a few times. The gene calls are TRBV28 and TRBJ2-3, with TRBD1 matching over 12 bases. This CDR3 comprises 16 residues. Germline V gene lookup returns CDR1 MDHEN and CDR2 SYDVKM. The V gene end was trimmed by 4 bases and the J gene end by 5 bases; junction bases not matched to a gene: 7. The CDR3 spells CASSSPGTGGGDTQYF. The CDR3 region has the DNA TGTGCCAGCAGTTCACCCGGGACAGGGGGCGGAGATACGCAGTATTTT.

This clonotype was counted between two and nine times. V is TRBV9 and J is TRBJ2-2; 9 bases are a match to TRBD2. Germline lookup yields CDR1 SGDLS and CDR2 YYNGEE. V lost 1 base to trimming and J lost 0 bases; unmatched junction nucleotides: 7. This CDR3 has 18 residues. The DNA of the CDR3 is TGTGCCAGCAGCGTATTAGCGGGAGATGAATCGAACACCGGGGAGCTGTTTTTT. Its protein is CASSVLAGDESNTGELFF. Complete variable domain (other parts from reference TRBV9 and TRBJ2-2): DSGVTQTPKHLITATGQRVTLRCSPRSGDLSVYWYQQSLDQGLQFLIQYYNGEERAKGNILERFSAQQFPDLHSELNLSSLELGDSALYFCASSVLAGDESNTGELFFGEGSRLTVL.

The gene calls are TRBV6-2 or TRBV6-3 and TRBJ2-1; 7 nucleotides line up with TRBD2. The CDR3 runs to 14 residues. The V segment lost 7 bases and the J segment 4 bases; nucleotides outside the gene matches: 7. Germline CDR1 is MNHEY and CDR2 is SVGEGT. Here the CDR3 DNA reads TGTGCCAGCACCGGGGGGACGACTTACAATGAGCAGTTCTTC. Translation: CASTGGTTYNEQFF.

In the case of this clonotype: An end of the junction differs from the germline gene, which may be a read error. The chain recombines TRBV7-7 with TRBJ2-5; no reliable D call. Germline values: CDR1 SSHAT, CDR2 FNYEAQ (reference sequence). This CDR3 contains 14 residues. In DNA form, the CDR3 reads TGTGCTAGCAGCTTAGCCGGATTGGACGAGACCCAGTACTTC. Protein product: CASSLAGLDETQYF.

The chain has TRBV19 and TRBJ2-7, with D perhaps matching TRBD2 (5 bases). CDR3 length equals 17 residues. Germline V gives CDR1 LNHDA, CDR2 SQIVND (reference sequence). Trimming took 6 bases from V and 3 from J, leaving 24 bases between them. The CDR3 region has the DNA TGTGCCAGTAGAATCCTCGCGGGCGTAAACCCCCTCTACGAGCAGTACGTC. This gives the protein CASRILAGVNPLYEQYV.

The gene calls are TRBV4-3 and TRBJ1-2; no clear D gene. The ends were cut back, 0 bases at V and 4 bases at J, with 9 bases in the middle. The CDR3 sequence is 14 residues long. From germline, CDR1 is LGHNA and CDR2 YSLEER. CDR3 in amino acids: CASSQEVTVYGYTF. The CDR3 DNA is TGCGCCAGCAGCCAAGAGGTGACGGTCTATGGCTACACCTTC.

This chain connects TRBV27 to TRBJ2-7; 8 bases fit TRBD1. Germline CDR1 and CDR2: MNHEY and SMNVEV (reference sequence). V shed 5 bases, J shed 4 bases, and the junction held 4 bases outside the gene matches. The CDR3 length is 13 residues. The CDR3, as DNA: TGTGCCAGCAGTCCAGGGACAGGTTACGAGCAGTACGTC. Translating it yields CASSPGTGYEQYV.

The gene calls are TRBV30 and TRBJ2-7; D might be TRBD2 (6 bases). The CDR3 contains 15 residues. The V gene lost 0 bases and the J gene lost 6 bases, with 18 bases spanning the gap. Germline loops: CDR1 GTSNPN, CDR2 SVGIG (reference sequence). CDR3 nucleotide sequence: TGTGCCTGGAGTGTACGATCCCCGGGAGTCAGCGAGCAGTACGTC. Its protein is CAWSVRSPGVSEQYV.

The CDR3 reads CASSLAAGSYNEQFF. The CDR3 bases are TGTGCCAGCAGTTTGGCCGCGGGATCCTACAATGAGCAGTTCTTC. The J gene is TRBJ2-1, the V gene TRBV12-3 or TRBV12-4; possibly TRBD2 for D (6 bases). V dropped 3 bases and J dropped 1 base, with 10 bases sitting between them. The CDR3 runs 15 residues.

CDR3 loop: CSARWRERGYEQYF. The CDR3 DNA follows: TGCAGTGCTAGGTGGAGGGAGAGGGGGTACGAGCAGTACTTC. The rearrangement uses TRBV20-1 and TRBJ2-7; D may be TRBD1 or TRBD2 (6 bases each). This CDR3 comprises 14 residues. Trimming left V 3 bases short and J 4 bases short, with 16 bases between. The germline V gene encodes CDR1 DFQATT and CDR2 SNEGSKA (reference sequence).

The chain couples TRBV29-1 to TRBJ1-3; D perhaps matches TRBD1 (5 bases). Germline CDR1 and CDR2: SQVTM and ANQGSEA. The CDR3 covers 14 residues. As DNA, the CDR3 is TGCAGTGTCCTTAGGGGATCCTCTGGAAACACCATATATTTT. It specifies CSVLRGSSGNTIYF.

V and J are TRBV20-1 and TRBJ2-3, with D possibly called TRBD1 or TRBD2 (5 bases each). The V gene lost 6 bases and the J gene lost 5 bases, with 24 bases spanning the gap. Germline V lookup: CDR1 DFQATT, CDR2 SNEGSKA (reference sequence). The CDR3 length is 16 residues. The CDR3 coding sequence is TGCAGTGCCCTTCCCCCGGTCGGGGCGTACAAAGATACGCAGTATTTT. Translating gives CSALPPVGAYKDTQYF.

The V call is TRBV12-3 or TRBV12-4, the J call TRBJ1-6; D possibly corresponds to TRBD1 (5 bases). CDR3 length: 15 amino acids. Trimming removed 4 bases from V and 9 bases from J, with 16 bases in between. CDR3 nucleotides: TGTGCCAGCAGTTCATCCGGGGCTAGGAGTTCACCCCTCCACTTT. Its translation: CASSSSGARSSPLHF.

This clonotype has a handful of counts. The CDR3: CASSYSSSPGGWNIQYF. CDR3 bases: TGTGCCAGCAGTTACTCTTCTAGCCCCGGGGGGTGGAACATTCAGTACTTC. The rearrangement joins TRBV6-5 to TRBJ2-4, with 7 bases matching TRBD2. The V gene end was trimmed by 0 bases and the J gene end by 7 bases; junction bases not matched to a gene: 12. Germline V lookup: CDR1 MNHEY, CDR2 SVGAGI. CDR3 length: 17 amino acids.

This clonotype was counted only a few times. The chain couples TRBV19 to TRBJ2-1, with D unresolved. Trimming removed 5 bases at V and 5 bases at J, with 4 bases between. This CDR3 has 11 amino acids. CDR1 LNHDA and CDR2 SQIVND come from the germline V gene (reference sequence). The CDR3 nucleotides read TGTGCCAGTAGTCACAACAATGAGCAGTTCTTC. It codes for CASSHNNEQFF.

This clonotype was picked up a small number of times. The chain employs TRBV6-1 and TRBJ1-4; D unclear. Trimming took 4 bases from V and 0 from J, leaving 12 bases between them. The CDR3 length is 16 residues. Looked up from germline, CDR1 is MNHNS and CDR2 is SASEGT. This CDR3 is CASSGPIVATNEKLFF. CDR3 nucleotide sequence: TGTGCCAGCAGTGGACCTATAGTTGCAACTAATGAAAAACTGTTTTTT.

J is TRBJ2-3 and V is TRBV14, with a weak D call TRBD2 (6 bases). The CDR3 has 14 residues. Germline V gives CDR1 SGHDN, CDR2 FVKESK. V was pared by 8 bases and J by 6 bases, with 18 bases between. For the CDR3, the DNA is TGTGCCAGCTCACTAGCAGCCCGCCAGGATACGCAGTATTTT. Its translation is CASSLAARQDTQYF.